This T cell receptor (beta chain) was sequenced for a study of T-cell reconstitution after alpha-beta-depleted transplantation in children. The V gene lost 3 bases and the J gene lost 2 bases, with 0 bases spanning the gap. The CDR3 consists of 11 residues. CDR1 KGHSH and CDR2 LQKENI come from the germline V gene. During its preparation, the TCRbeta library received unique molecular identifiers. TCRdb redid the calling of the PCR reads with MiXCR, one entry per CDR3 protein. The data hold about 70,000 distinct CDR3 sequences, with 9.5% to 13% observed a single time. This clonotype was seen many times. The antigen is unknown. Points from the study as a whole: Recipient T cells and thymic progenitors that survived were the source of the high TCRbeta diversity seen at day 60 in some patients. Counts and diversity of T cells one year after transplant came mostly from newly produced T cells. About two months after transplant, alpha-beta T cells reportedly came from several hundred expanded graft clones.

The source was PBMCs, collected before TCRalphabeta/CD19-depleted stem cell transplant. The rearrangement uses TRBV18 and TRBJ2-3, with D hard to call. The sequence came from a boy under 18 with acute myeloid leukemia, due to receive a stem cell transplant. The CDR3 here is CASSPTDTQYF. The CDR3 DNA is TGTGCCAGCTCACCCACAGATACGCAGTATTTT.